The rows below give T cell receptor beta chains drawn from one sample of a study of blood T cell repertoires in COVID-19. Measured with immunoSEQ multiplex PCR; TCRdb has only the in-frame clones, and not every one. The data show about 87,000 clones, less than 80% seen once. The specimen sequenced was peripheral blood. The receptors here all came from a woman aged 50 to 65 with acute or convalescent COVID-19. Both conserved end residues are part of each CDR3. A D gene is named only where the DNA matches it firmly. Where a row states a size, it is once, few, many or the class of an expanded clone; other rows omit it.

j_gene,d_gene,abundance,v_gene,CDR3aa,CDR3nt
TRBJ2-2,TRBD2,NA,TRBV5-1,CASSRVTTSGRNTGELFF,TGCGCCAGCAGCCGGGTCACGACTAGCGGACGCAACACCGGGGAGCTGTTTTTT
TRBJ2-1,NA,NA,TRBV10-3,CAIGRQEQFF,TGTGCCATCGGCCGACAGGAGCAGTTCTTC
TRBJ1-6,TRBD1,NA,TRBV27,CASSSDRARLIYNSPLHF,TGTGCCAGCAGTTCGGACAGGGCGCGTTTGATATATAATTCACCCCTCCACTTT
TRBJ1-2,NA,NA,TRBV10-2,CASSAGGDGYTF,TGCGCCAGCAGTGCAGGAGGGGATGGCTACACCTTC
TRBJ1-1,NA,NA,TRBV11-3,CASSLAGTGNTEAFF,TGTGCCAGCAGCTTAGCGGGTACGGGGAACACTGAAGCTTTCTTT
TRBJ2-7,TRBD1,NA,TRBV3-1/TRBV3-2,CASSPTGNEQYF,TGTGCCAGCAGCCCGACAGGGAACGAGCAGTACTTC
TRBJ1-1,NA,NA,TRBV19,CASSMARWRGNTEAFF,TGTGCCAGTAGTATGGCCCGGTGGAGGGGAAACACTGAAGCTTTCTTT
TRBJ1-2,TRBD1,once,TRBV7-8,CASSSDRIGYTF,TGTGCCAGCAGCTCGGACAGGATCGGCTACACCTTC
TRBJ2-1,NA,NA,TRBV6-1,CASSEVGVNEQFF,TGTGCCAGCAGTGAAGTAGGGGTCAATGAGCAGTTCTTC
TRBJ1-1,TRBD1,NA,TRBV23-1,CASSRVPGTASLGTEAFF,TGCGCCAGCAGTCGCGTCCCCGGGACAGCCTCTTTGGGGACTGAAGCTTTCTTT
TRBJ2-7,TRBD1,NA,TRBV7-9,CASSIPTGVYSYEQYF,TGTGCCAGCAGCATTCCGACAGGGGTCTACTCCTACGAGCAGTACTTC
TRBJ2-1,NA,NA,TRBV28,CASMGFGGRDHNEQFF,TGTGCCAGCATGGGGTTCGGGGGGCGCGACCACAATGAGCAGTTCTTC
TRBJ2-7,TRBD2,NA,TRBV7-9,CASSAETSIEQYF,TGTGCCAGCAGCGCGGAGACTAGCATCGAGCAGTACTTC
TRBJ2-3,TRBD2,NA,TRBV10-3,CAISASGGTTDTQYF,TGTGCCATCAGTGCTAGCGGGGGAACCACAGATACGCAGTATTTT
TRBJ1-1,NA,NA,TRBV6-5,CASSPYPNTEAFF,TGTGCCAGCAGCCCCTACCCGAACACTGAAGCTTTCTTT
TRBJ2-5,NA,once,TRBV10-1,CASKGGKIQYF,TGCGCCAGCAAAGGGGGAAAGATCCAGTACTTC
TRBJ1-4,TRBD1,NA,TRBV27,CASSWGQGKKLFF,TGTGCCAGCAGTTGGGGACAGGGGAAAAAACTGTTTTTT
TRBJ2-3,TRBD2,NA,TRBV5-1,CASSSPGLAGGPVQQYF,TGCGCCAGCAGTAGTCCAGGACTAGCGGGGGGGCCTGTTCAACAGTATTTT
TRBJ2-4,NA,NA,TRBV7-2,CASSLAVGQGNIQYF,TGTGCCAGCAGCTTAGCGGTGGGTCAGGGGAACATTCAGTACTTC
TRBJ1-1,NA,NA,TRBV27,CASSYREGMGTEAFF,TGTGCCAGCAGTTATAGGGAGGGAATGGGCACTGAAGCTTTCTTT
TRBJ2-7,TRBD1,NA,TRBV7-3,CASSPGDRGYEQYF,TGTGCCAGCAGCCCAGGGGACAGGGGTTACGAGCAGTACTTC
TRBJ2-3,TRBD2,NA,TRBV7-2,CASSLALSGGEDTQYF,TGTGCCAGCAGCTTAGCGCTCAGCGGGGGGGAGGATACGCAGTATTTT
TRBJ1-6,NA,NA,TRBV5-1,CASMEDLDSPLHF,TGCGCCAGCATGGAGGACCTGGATTCACCCCTCCACTTT
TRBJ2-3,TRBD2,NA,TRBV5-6,CASKAGGDTQYF,TGTGCCAGCAAGGCGGGAGGAGATACGCAGTATTTT
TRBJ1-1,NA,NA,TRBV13,CASSQTRGRAFF,TGTGCCAGCAGCCAGACCCGGGGTAGAGCTTTCTTT
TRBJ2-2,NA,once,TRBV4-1,CASSQWQGRDTGELFF,TGCGCCAGCAGCCAATGGCAGGGCAGAGACACCGGGGAGCTGTTTTTT
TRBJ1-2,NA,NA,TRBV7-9,CASSLDEGDYGYTF,TGTGCCAGCAGCCTAGATGAGGGGGACTATGGCTACACCTTC
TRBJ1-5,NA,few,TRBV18,CASSPRPGDNQPQHF,TGTGCCAGCTCACCACGGCCGGGAGACAATCAGCCCCAGCATTTT
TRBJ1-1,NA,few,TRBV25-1,CASSGAGWNTEAFF,TGTGCCAGCAGTGGGGCAGGGTGGAACACTGAAGCTTTCTTT
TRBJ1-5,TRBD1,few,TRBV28,CASTQGGVQPQHF,TGTGCCAGCACCCAGGGGGGAGTTCAGCCCCAGCATTTT
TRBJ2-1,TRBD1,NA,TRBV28,CASSRTGQGLRDEQFF,TGTGCCAGCAGTCGGACGGGACAGGGCTTGAGGGATGAGCAGTTCTTC
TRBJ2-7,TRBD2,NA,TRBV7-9,CASSPREGLVYEQYF,TGTGCCAGCAGCCCACGGGAGGGCTTGGTCTACGAGCAGTACTTC
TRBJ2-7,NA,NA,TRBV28,CASSLVDRSLGEQYF,TGTGCCAGCAGTTTAGTCGACAGGTCCCTCGGGGAGCAGTACTTC
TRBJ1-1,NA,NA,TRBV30,CAWDTGNTEAFF,TGTGCCTGGGACACAGGGAACACTGAAGCTTTCTTT
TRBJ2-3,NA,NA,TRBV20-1,CSASQSGEGDTQYF,TGCAGTGCTAGTCAGTCAGGGGAGGGAGATACGCAGTATTTT
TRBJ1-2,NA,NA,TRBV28,CASRQANYGYTF,TGTGCCAGCAGGCAGGCTAACTATGGCTACACCTTC
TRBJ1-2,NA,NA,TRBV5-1,CASSLEPGSGYGYTF,TGCGCCAGCAGCTTGGAACCGGGTAGTGGCTATGGCTACACCTTC
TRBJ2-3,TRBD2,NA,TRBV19,CASSIQRGSTDTQYF,TGTGCCAGTAGTATCCAGCGGGGGAGCACAGATACGCAGTATTTT
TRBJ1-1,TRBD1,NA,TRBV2,CASSVDRMAEAFF,TGTGCCAGCAGTGTGGACAGGATGGCTGAAGCTTTCTTT
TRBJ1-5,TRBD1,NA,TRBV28,CASRETGVLQPQHF,TGTGCCAGCAGGGAGACAGGGGTGTTACAGCCCCAGCATTTT
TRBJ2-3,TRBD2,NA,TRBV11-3,CASSSRGGAPGDTQYF,TGTGCCAGCAGCTCGCGCGGGGGGGCCCCGGGAGATACGCAGTATTTT
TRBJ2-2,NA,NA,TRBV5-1,CASSSTGTSTGELFF,TGCGCCAGCAGCTCCACAGGGACCTCCACCGGGGAGCTGTTTTTT
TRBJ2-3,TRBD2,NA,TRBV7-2,CASSYRSGSTDTQYF,TGTGCCAGCAGCTACCGTAGCGGGAGCACAGATACGCAGTATTTT
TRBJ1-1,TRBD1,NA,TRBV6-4,CASSEPGQLTIAFF,TGTGCCAGCAGTGAACCGGGACAGTTAACGATAGCTTTCTTT
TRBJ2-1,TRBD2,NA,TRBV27,CASSPPSSGGLNEQFF,TGTGCCAGCAGTCCCCCCTCTAGCGGGGGGTTGAATGAGCAGTTCTTC
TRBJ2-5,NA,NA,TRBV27,CASSPGQSETQYF,TGTGCCAGCAGCCCAGGACAGTCCGAGACCCAGTACTTC
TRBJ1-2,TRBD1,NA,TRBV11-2,CASSLGQGYGYTF,TGTGCCAGCAGCTTAGGACAGGGCTATGGCTACACCTTC
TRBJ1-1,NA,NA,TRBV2,CASSIEVTEAFF,TGTGCCAGCAGTATAGAGGTAACTGAAGCTTTCTTT
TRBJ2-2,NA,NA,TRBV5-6,CASSLLTNTGELFF,TGTGCCAGCAGCTTGCTTACTAACACCGGGGAGCTGTTTTTT
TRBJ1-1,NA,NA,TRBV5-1,CASSSGRTEAFF,TGCGCCAGCAGCTCAGGGCGGACTGAAGCTTTCTTT
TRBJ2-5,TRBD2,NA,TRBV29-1,CSVELSGRWETQYF,TGCAGCGTTGAGCTGAGCGGGAGGTGGGAGACCCAGTACTTC
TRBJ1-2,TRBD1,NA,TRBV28,CASTGGWYGYTF,TGTGCCAGCACAGGGGGGTGGTATGGCTACACCTTC
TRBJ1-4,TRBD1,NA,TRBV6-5,CASSYRRDRGLFF,TGTGCCAGCAGTTACCGCCGGGACAGGGGCCTGTTTTTT
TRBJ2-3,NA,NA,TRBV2,CASRMGAGRTTDTQYF,TGTGCCAGCCGGATGGGGGCAGGGCGGACAACAGATACGCAGTATTTT
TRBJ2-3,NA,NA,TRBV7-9,CASSDGTIPDTQYF,TGTGCCAGCAGCGACGGGACAATCCCAGATACGCAGTATTTT
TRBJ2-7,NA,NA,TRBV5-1,CASSLESSAIYEQYF,TGCGCCAGCAGCTTGGAGTCCAGCGCAATCTACGAGCAGTACTTC
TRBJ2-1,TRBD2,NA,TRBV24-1,CATSEPQTSGGRNEQFF,TGTGCCACCAGTGAACCTCAGACTAGCGGGGGGCGCAATGAGCAGTTCTTC
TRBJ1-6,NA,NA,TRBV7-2,CASSLAGGDLGPLHF,TGTGCCAGCAGCTTAGCGGGGGGGGACTTAGGACCCCTCCACTTT
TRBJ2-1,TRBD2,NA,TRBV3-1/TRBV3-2,CASSEGLAEHNEQFF,TGTGCCAGCAGCGAGGGACTAGCAGAACACAATGAGCAGTTCTTC